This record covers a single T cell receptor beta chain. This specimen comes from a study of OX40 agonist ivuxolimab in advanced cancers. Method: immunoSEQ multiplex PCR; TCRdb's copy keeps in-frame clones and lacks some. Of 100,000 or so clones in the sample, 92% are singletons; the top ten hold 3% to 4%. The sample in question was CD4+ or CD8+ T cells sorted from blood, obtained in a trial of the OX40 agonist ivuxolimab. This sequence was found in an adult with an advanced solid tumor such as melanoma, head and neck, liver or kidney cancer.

The CDR3 bases are TGTGCCAGTAGTATGGGGGTCGGGGAGCTGTTTTTT. Protein: CASSMGVGELFF. The J gene is TRBJ2-2, the V gene TRBV19; D assignment may be TRBD1 or TRBD2 (5 bases each). The CDR3 loop spans 12 amino acids. The germline CDR1 and CDR2 sequences are LNHDA and SQIVND (reference sequence). Between the trimmed V and J ends, which lost 3 bases and 7 bases, there was a span of 6 bases.